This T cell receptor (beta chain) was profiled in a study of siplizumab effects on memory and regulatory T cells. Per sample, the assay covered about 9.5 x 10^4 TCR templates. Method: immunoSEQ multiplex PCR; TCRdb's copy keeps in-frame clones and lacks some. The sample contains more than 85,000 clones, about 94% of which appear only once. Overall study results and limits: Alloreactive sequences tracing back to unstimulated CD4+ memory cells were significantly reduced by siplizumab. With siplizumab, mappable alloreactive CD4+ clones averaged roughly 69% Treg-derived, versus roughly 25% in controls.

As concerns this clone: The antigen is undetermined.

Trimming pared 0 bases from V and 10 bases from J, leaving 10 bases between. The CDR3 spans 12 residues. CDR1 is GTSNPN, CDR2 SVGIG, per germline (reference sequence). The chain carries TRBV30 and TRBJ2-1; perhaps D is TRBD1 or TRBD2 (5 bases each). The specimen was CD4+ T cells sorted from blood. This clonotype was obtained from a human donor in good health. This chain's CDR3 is CAWSVLRDEQFF. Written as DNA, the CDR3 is TGTGCCTGGAGTGTATTAAGGGACGAGCAGTTCTTC.